This T cell receptor (beta chain) was recorded in a study of Tregs in tolerant kidney transplant recipients. The wider study: Recipients received nonmyeloablative bone marrow transplants from related graft donors, with transient mixed chimerism.

Profiled with immunoSEQ multiplex PCR; TCRdb holds only in-frame clones, not every one. In total, the table holds tens of thousands of clones. The J segment lost 7 bases and the V segment lost 4 bases, leaving 10 bases of the junction unmatched. CDR3 length equals 15 residues. Germline V gives CDR1 SGHTA, CDR2 FQGNSA. Thawed PBMCs were FACS-sorted into unstimulated CD4+CD25+CD127- regulatory T cells, CD4+CD25- non-regulatory cells, CD4 and CD8 cells. With respect to this clone: Coverage ceases 3 residues before the CDR3 finishes, and the germline J gene fills in the end.

This TCR was recovered from a human donor who received a combined kidney and bone marrow transplant. The material sequenced was CD8+ T cells from blood, taken before the transplant. This chain links TRBV7-2 with TRBJ2-1; 7 nucleotides align to TRBD2. The DNA read from the CDR3 is TGTGCCAGCAGCTCCCCGGGGGGAGTGGGGAATGAG. Translated: CASSSPGGVGNE. The whole CDR3 sequence reads CASSSPGGVGNEQFF. The variable domain in full, completed from reference TRBV7-2 and TRBJ2-1, reads GAGVSQSPSNKVTEKGKDVELRCDPISGHTALYWYRQSLGQGLEFLIYFQGNSAPDKSGLPSDRFSAERTGGSVSTLTIQRTQQEDSAVYLCASSSPGGVGNEQFFGPGTRLTVL.